The 8 T cell receptor beta chains below were found in one sample sequenced in a study of low-dose radiotherapy and immunotherapy resistance in tumors. First-strand cDNA used TRAV- and TRBV-specific primers, covering alpha and beta chains. The authors amplified TCRs for approximately 18 PCR cycles with a constant-region primer and a V-primer adapter. TCRdb redid the calling of the reads with MiXCR, one entry per CDR3 protein. Here the sample spans around 20,000 distinct CDR3 sequences, about 74% being singletons. The receptors derive from a human donor with advanced metastatic prostate, ovarian, gallbladder or colorectal cancer (not recorded which). This table probably holds off-target reads from a library built for another chain.

This clonotype has more than one count but fewer than ten. The chain couples TRBV5-4 to TRBJ1-2; a weak D match, TRBD1 (5 bases). V was trimmed by 0 bases and J by 1 base, leaving 13 bases between them. Germline assignment: CDR1 SGHNT and CDR2 YYREEE (reference sequence). The CDR3 spans 16 residues. The CDR3: CASSLEGVNNNYGYTF. The CDR3 nucleotides read TGTGCCAGCAGCTTGGAAGGGGTGAATAATAACTATGGCTACACCTTC. The entire variable domain, with the rest obtained from reference TRBV5-4 and TRBJ1-2, is as follows: ETGVTQSPTHLIKTRGQQVTLRCSSQSGHNTVSWYQQALGQGPQFIFQYYREEENGRGNFPPRFSGLQFPNYSSELNVNALELDDSALYLCASSLEGVNNNYGYTFGSGTRLTVV.

The J gene is TRBJ1-2, the V gene TRBV6-8; D ambiguous. V lost 5 bases to trimming and J lost 4 bases, with 8 bases between them. The CDR3 is 12 residues long. The V gene's germline CDR1 is MNHGY and CDR2 SAAAGT. This CDR3 reads CASSQNGYGYTF. CDR3 nucleotide sequence: TGTGCCAGCAGTCAGAACGGCTATGGCTACACCTTC.

This clonotype was found a few times. This chain joins TRBV5-1 and TRBJ2-1; possible D gene TRBD1, 6 bases. The germline CDR1 and CDR2 sequences are SGHRS and YFSETQ. The V end lost 3 bases, the J end lost 9 bases, and 16 bases lay between the germline ends. The CDR3 runs 14 residues. CDR3 loop: CASSYGLRGGEQFF. The CDR3 nucleotides are TGCGCCAGCAGCTACGGTCTCCGAGGGGGTGAGCAGTTCTTC.

A word on this clonotype: Sequence at one end of the junction differs from germline and may be a read error. CDR3 region: CSARGQTLETQYF. The CDR3 nucleotides read TGCAGTGCCAGAGGGCAAACCCTGGAGACCCAGTACTTC. This rearrangement joins TRBV20-1 to TRBJ2-5; possible D gene TRBD2, 5 bases. Germline values: CDR1 DFQATT, CDR2 SNEGSKA (reference sequence). The CDR3 consists of 13 residues.

This chain uses TRBV6-2 or TRBV6-3 with TRBJ2-2, with D possibly being TRBD1 (6 bases). Trimming removed 4 bases at V and 7 bases at J, with 13 bases between. This CDR3 has 14 amino acids. Germline loops: CDR1 MNHEY, CDR2 SVGEGT. DNA of the CDR3: TGTGCCAGCAGTTTTACAGGGTCGGTCGGGGAGCTGTTTTTT. Translating gives CASSFTGSVGELFF.

This clonotype appeared a few times. The J gene is TRBJ2-7, the V gene TRBV5-1, with D perhaps given as TRBD1 or TRBD2 (7 bases each). Germline V gene lookup returns CDR1 SGHRS and CDR2 YFSETQ. With 3 bases removed from V and 5 bases from J, the gap between germline ends came to 15 bases. The CDR3 loop spans 14 amino acids. Written as DNA, the CDR3 is TGCGCCAGCAGCTCCGGGGAGGGGGCCCACGAGCAGTACTTC. It translates to CASSSGEGAHEQYF.

The chain combines TRBV18 with TRBJ1-2, with TRBD1 identical over 11 bases. V was pared by 3 bases and J by 6 bases, with 6 bases of the junction left unmatched. This CDR3 contains 15 residues. The germline CDR1 and CDR2 sequences are KGHSH and LQKENI. CDR3: CASSPAGTGGNGYTF. The CDR3 DNA is TGTGCCAGCTCACCCGCCGGGACAGGGGGAAATGGCTACACCTTC.

This clonotype was detected only once. V gene TRBV29-1 combines with J gene TRBJ2-3; 9 positions match TRBD2. Germline V gene sequence: CDR1 SQVTM, CDR2 ANQGSEA. The CDR3 sequence is 15 residues long. The ends lost 3 bases at V and 4 bases at J; junction bases unmatched: 8. The CDR3 bases are TGCAGCGTTGACCTTAGCGGGAGCGGCTCAGATACGCAGTATTTT. It encodes CSVDLSGSGSDTQYF.